Given below is one TCR beta chain in context. Original methodology: Reference gene primers were amplified, and this amplification served to estimate nucleated cell counts. Sequenced by immunoSEQ multiplex PCR; TCRdb stores in-frame clones only, minus some. The DNA gave D and trimming, while V, J and clone size come from that table. This table holds 160,000 or so clones, roughly 89% found once. This sample was taken from a study of blood T cell repertoires in COVID-19. Overall study context: The analysed material was cDNA or gDNA that came from T cells, B-cell-depleted T cells, or PBMCs.

The CDR3 sequence is 17 residues long. Germline V gene sequence: CDR1 SGHRS, CDR2 YFSETQ. V was clipped by 4 bases and J by 6 bases; unmatched bases: 10. The J gene is TRBJ1-6, the V gene TRBV5-1; 10 positions match TRBD1. The origin of this receptor is a woman aged 60 to 75 who had recovered from COVID-19. The sequenced sample was peripheral blood. CDR3 coding DNA: TGCGCCAGCAGCCAAGAGACAGGGGGCGCCTTTAATTCACCCCTCCACTTT. Protein product: CASSQETGGAFNSPLHF. Variable domain in full (rest from reference TRBV5-1 and TRBJ1-6): KAGVTQTPRYLIKTRGQQVTLSCSPISGHRSVSWYQQTPGQGLQFLFEYFSETQRNKGNFPGRFSGRQFSNSRSEMNVSTLELGDSALYLCASSQETGGAFNSPLHFGNGTRLTVT.